The 8 T cell receptor beta chains reported below all come from one sample, sequenced in a study of T-cell memory formation after mild COVID-19. TCRdb reprocessed the 5' RACE reads with MiXCR, giving one entry per CDR3 protein. The sample has around 35,000 distinct CDR3 sequences, 7.7% seen once. The sequenced sample was PBMCs or a T cell subset sorted from them (not recorded which). These receptors were collected from a young man who had mild COVID-19 (a few samples of this study predate the infection). Cell type and time point are not known.

This clonotype was recorded at least ten times. V usage is TRBV4-3 and J usage is TRBJ2-6, with D possibly being TRBD1 (6 bases). Germline V CDR1 and CDR2: LGHNA, YSLEER. V dropped 3 bases and J dropped 0 bases, with 9 bases sitting between them. The CDR3 loop spans 16 amino acids. The CDR3 DNA is TGCGCCAGCAGCCAGCAGGGGCTCTCTGGGGCCAACGTCCTGACTTTC. Protein product: CASSQQGLSGANVLTF.

This clonotype was detected ten times or more. V gene TRBV5-1 combines with J gene TRBJ1-2, with D possibly TRBD1 on 6 matching bases. The CDR3 sequence is 15 residues long. CDR1 is SGHRS and CDR2 is YFSETQ in the germline V gene. Trimming pared 0 bases from V and 2 bases from J, leaving 11 bases between. CDR3 sequence (DNA): TGCGCCAGCAGCTTGGCCGGACAGCGCAACTATGGCTACACCTTC. Its translation: CASSLAGQRNYGYTF.

This clonotype showed up many times. The chain couples TRBV12-3 or TRBV12-4 to TRBJ2-4, with 8 bases that match TRBD1. The CDR3 is 13 residues long. With 7 bases clipped from V and 11 bases from J, the junction kept 10 bases outside the gene matches. In nucleotides, the CDR3 is TGTGCCAGCACCCCGGGGACAGGCCTCGTTCAGTACTTC. Its protein is CASTPGTGLVQYF.

This clonotype was seen at least ten times. The rearrangement links TRBV20-1 to TRBJ1-4, with D uncertain. This CDR3 is built from 15 residues. CDR1 is DFQATT and CDR2 is SNEGSKA in the germline V gene (reference sequence). With 0 bases removed from V and 5 bases from J, the gap between germline ends came to 13 bases. In nucleotides, the CDR3 is TGCAGTGCTAGAGATCCGGGCGGACGAAATGAAAAACTGTTTTTT. It specifies CSARDPGGRNEKLFF.

This clonotype was observed at least ten times. DNA of the CDR3: TGTGCCAGCAGTTTAGCGGGGGGTTCCTACAATGAGCAGTTCTTC. As protein: CASSLAGGSYNEQFF. V is TRBV12-3 or TRBV12-4 and J is TRBJ2-1, with a tentative D call TRBD2 (6 bases). This CDR3 has 15 residues. The V end lost 0 bases, the J end lost 1 base, and 7 bases lay between the germline ends.

This clonotype was observed at least ten times. The chain couples TRBV5-1 to TRBJ1-1; 7 nucleotides line up with TRBD1. J was trimmed by 4 bases and V by 4 bases; bases with no gene match: 10. Germline V gives CDR1 SGHRS, CDR2 YFSETQ. The CDR3 is made up of 15 amino acids. This CDR3 reads CASSRDESGGTEAFF. In DNA, the CDR3 is TGCGCCAGCAGCAGGGATGAGTCAGGGGGCACTGAAGCTTTCTTT. Using reference TRBV5-1 and TRBJ1-1 for the parts outside the CDR3, the full variable domain is KAGVTQTPRYLIKTRGQQVTLSCSPISGHRSVSWYQQTPGQGLQFLFEYFSETQRNKGNFPGRFSGRQFSNSRSEMNVSTLELGDSALYLCASSRDESGGTEAFFGQGTRLTVV.

This clonotype was recorded at least ten times. The chain recombines TRBV4-3 with TRBJ2-5, with no clear D. The V end was cut by 0 bases, the J end by 1 base, with 3 bases between. The CDR3 runs 13 residues. From germline, CDR1 is LGHNA and CDR2 YSLEER. The CDR3 region has the DNA TGCGCCAGCAGCCAAGACGGCCAAGAGACCCAGTACTTC. Translation: CASSQDGQETQYF.

In its sample, this clonotype was seen a few times. The chain employs TRBV19 and TRBJ2-7; the D gene is possibly TRBD2 (7 bases). The germline CDR1 and CDR2 sequences are LNHDA and SQIVND (reference sequence). Trimming pared 1 base from V and 3 bases from J, leaving 13 bases between. The CDR3 consists of 15 residues. The CDR3 DNA follows: TGTGCCAGTAGTATAGCCGGGGGGCGAAGCTACGAGCAGTACTTC. Translating gives CASSIAGGRSYEQYF.